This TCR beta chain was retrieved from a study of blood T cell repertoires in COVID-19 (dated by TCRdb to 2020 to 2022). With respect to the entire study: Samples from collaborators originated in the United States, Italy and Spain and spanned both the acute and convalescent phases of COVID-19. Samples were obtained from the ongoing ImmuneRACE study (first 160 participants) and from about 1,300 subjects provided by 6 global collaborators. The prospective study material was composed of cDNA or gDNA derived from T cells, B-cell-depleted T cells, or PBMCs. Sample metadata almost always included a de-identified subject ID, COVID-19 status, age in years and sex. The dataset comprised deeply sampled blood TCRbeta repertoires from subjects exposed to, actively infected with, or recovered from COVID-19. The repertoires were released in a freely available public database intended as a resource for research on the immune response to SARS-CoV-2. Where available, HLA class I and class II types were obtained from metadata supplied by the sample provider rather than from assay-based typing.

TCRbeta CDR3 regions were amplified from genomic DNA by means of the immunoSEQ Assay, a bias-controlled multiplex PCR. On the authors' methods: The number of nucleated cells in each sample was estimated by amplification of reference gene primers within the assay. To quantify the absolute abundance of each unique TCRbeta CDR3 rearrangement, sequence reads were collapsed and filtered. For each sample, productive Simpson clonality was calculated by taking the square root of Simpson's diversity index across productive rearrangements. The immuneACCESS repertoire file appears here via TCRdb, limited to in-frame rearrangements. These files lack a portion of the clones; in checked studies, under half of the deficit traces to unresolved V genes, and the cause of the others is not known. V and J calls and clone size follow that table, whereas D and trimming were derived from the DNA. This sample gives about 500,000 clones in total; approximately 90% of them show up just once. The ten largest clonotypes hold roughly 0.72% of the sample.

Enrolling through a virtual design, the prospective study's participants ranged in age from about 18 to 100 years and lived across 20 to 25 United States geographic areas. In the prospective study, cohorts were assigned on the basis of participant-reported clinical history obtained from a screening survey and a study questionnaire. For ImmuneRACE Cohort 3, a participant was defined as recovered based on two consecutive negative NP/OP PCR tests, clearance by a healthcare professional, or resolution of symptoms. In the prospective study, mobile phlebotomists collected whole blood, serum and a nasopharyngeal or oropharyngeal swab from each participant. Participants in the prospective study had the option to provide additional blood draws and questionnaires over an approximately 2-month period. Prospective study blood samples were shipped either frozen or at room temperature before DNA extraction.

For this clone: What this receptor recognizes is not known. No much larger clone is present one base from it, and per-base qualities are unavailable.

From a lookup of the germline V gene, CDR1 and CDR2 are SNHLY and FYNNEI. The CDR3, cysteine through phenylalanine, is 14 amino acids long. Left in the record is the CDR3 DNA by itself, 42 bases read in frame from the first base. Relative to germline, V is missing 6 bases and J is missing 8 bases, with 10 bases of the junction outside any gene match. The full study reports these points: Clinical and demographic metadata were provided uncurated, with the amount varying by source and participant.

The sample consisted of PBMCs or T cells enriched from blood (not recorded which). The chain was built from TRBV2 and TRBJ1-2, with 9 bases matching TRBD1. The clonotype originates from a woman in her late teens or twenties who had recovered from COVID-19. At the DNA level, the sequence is TGTGCCAGCAGCCCGAACACAGGGGGCCGAGGCTACACCTTC. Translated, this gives CASSPNTGGRGYTF.